Shown below are 32 T cell receptor beta chains from a single sample sequenced in a study of blood T cell repertoires in COVID-19. This table comes from immunoSEQ multiplex PCR, and its TCRdb copy is limited to in-frame clones, with some not included. The sample lists about 380,000 clones; 85% were seen once. Sequencing input: peripheral blood. The receptors were sampled from a woman aged 18-29 years with acute or convalescent COVID-19.

The gene calls are TRBV4-1 and TRBJ1-1; no firm D call. V lost 3 bases and J 4 bases, leaving 12 bases between the germline ends. Germline values: CDR1 MGHRA, CDR2 YSYEKL. This CDR3 has 14 residues. The CDR3 bases are TGCGCCAGCAGCCACCTTCGTGGGAGCACTGAAGCTTTCTTT. Residues: CASSHLRGSTEAFF.

The V and J genes are TRBV3-1 (or the pseudogene TRBV3-2) and TRBJ2-1; 7 bases fit TRBD2. After removal of 3 bases from V and 7 bases from J, the junction contained 9 bases not matched to a gene. The CDR3 totals 15 residues. Germline CDR1 reads LGHDT; CDR2 reads YNNKEL (reference sequence). CDR3 DNA sequence: TGTGCCAGCAGCCAGGTGGGAGGGCCGAAGAATGAGCAGTTCTTC. This codes for CASSQVGGPKNEQFF.

This clone was recorded only once. The CDR3 reads CASSRDREGLEQYF. CDR3 in DNA: TGTGCCAGCAGCCGGGACAGGGAAGGCCTCGAGCAGTACTTC. The V gene is TRBV27, the J gene TRBJ2-7; TRBD1 matches at 9 bases. Germline-derived CDR1 and CDR2 are MNHEY and SMNVEV (reference sequence). J gave up 6 bases and V 6 bases, and 9 bases lay outside the gene matches. The CDR3 covers 14 residues.

The genes are TRBV3-1 (or the pseudogene TRBV3-2) and TRBJ1-1, with D tentatively TRBD1 (6 bases). The germline V gene has CDR1 LGHDT and CDR2 YNNKEL (reference sequence). CDR3 length equals 15 residues. Trimming took 1 base from V and 3 from J, leaving 12 bases between them. The chain's CDR3 is CASSQGTGSDTEAFF. In DNA, the CDR3 is TGTGCCAGCAGCCAAGGAACAGGGTCGGACACTGAAGCTTTCTTT.

Concerning this clone itself: Other DNA sequences in the same sample also yield this CDR3. V and J are TRBV19 and TRBJ2-5; the D gene is possibly TRBD2 (6 bases). This CDR3 is built from 14 residues. The V gene's germline CDR1 is LNHDA and CDR2 SQIVND (reference sequence). The ends were cut back, 6 bases at V and 1 base at J, with 12 bases in the middle. The CDR3 DNA reads as TGTGCCAGTAGGGACGGGGGAATCCAAGAGACCCAGTACTTC. As protein: CASRDGGIQETQYF.

The chain links TRBV9 to TRBJ2-2; 10 bases line up with TRBD1. CDR1 is SGDLS, CDR2 YYNGEE, per germline. V gave up 4 bases and J gave up 6 bases; unmatched junction bases: 3. The CDR3 spans 14 residues. As DNA, the CDR3 is TGTGCCAGCAGCCCGGGACAGGGGTCCGGGGAGCTGTTTTTT. As protein: CASSPGQGSGELFF. The entire variable domain, with the rest obtained from reference TRBV9 and TRBJ2-2, is as follows: DSGVTQTPKHLITATGQRVTLRCSPRSGDLSVYWYQQSLDQGLQFLIQYYNGEERAKGNILERFSAQQFPDLHSELNLSSLELGDSALYFCASSPGQGSGELFFGEGSRLTVL.

The CDR3 is CASSLPGTGASGGYTF. The CDR3 DNA is TGTGCCAGCAGCTTACCTGGGACAGGTGCATCCGGGGGCTACACCTTC. The chain has TRBV11-1 and TRBJ1-2, with TRBD1 matching 8 bases. This CDR3 contains 16 residues. Trimming took 2 bases from V and 8 from J; bases not matched to a gene: 13. Germline V CDR1 and CDR2: SGHAT, FQDESV (reference sequence). The full variable domain, rest sourced from reference TRBV11-1 and TRBJ1-2, is EAEVAQSPRYKITEKSQAVAFWCDPISGHATLYWYRQILGQGPELLVQFQDESVVDDSQLPKDRFSAERLKGVDSTLKIQPAELGDSAMYLCASSLPGTGASGGYTFGSGTRLTVV.

This rearrangement joins TRBV27 to TRBJ2-1; D is undetermined. Germline V gives CDR1 MNHEY, CDR2 SMNVEV (reference sequence). The germline V and J ends were trimmed by 3 bases and 8 bases, with 8 bases remaining between them. CDR3 length: 12 residues. The CDR3 DNA reads TGTGCCAGCAGTTTTTCCTTTGATGAGCAGTTCTTC. This translates into CASSFSFDEQFF.

The genes are TRBV5-1 and TRBJ1-1, with 7 positions matching TRBD1. The CDR3 consists of 15 residues. Germline V CDR1 and CDR2: SGHRS, YFSETQ. Trimming cost V 6 bases and J 5 bases; bases outside gene matches: 13. The CDR3 here is CASTLGSGGNTEAFF. CDR3 DNA: TGCGCCAGCACCCTGGGGTCAGGGGGAAATACTGAAGCTTTCTTT.

This clone was counted between two and nine times. V is TRBV2 and J is TRBJ2-7; 8 nucleotides line up with TRBD1. The V segment lost 2 bases and the J segment 3 bases; nucleotides outside the gene matches: 6. CDR3 length equals 15 residues. Germline-derived CDR1 and CDR2 are SNHLY and FYNNEI. The CDR3 coding sequence is TGTGCCAGCAGTGAACAAGCTACAGGGGGCTACGAGCAGTACTTC. It is translated as CASSEQATGGYEQYF.

The rearrangement joins TRBV11-2 to TRBJ2-7; D gene uncertain. The CDR3 has 15 amino acids. From germline, CDR1 is SGHAT and CDR2 FQNNGV. The germline V and J ends were trimmed by 3 bases and 6 bases, with 18 bases remaining between them. The CDR3 DNA is TGTGCCAGCAGCTTTTCTATAAACGGCGGTGGCGAGCAGTACTTC. Translation gives CASSFSINGGGEQYF.

The gene calls are TRBV30 and TRBJ1-2; D gene unclear. Looked up from germline, CDR1 is GTSNPN and CDR2 is SVGIG (reference sequence). Between the trimmed V and J ends, which lost 1 base and 4 bases, there was a span of 7 bases. The CDR3 sequence is 12 residues long. In DNA, the CDR3 is TGTGCCTGGAGTGAATACGGCTATGGCTACACCTTC. Amino acids: CAWSEYGYGYTF.

This clone turned up a few times. CDR3 amino acids: CASAGTGGNEQFF. CDR3 coding DNA: TGTGCTAGTGCCGGGACAGGGGGGAATGAGCAGTTCTTC. This rearrangement joins TRBV12-5 to TRBJ2-1, with TRBD1 matching 11 bases. V lost 7 bases and J lost 7; bases outside the gene matches: 3. This CDR3 has 13 residues. Germline V CDR1 and CDR2: LGHNT, FRNRAP.

The chain is built from TRBV7-3 and TRBJ1-1, with 9 bases that match TRBD1. Losses at the gene ends were 1 base for V and 3 bases for J; bases not matched to a gene: 9. CDR3 size: 17 residues. The germline V gene has CDR1 SGHTA and CDR2 FQGTGA. CDR3 sequence reads: CASSLNPATGGDTEAFF. The CDR3 bases are TGTGCCAGCAGCTTAAACCCCGCGACAGGGGGGGACACTGAAGCTTTCTTT.

The chain joins TRBV5-4 to TRBJ1-1, with D possibly being TRBD1 (6 bases). The ends were cut back, 1 base at V and 1 base at J, with 11 bases in the middle. Germline CDR1 is SGHNT and CDR2 is YYREEE (reference sequence). The CDR3 totals 15 residues. This CDR3 is CASSLWAGENTEAFF. The CDR3 DNA follows: TGTGCCAGCAGCTTGTGGGCAGGGGAGAACACTGAAGCTTTCTTT.

CDR3 bases: TGTGCCAGTAGTTTAGGGGGCAAGAATCAGCCCCAGCATTTT. As protein: CASSLGGKNQPQHF. The chain employs TRBV19 and TRBJ1-5; 7 bases align to TRBD1. Germline-derived CDR1 and CDR2 are LNHDA and SQIVND (reference sequence). V shed 5 bases and J 4 bases; nucleotides not matched to a gene: 5. The CDR3 extends over 14 amino acids.

DNA for the CDR3: TGTGCCAGCAGTGGCGGGGGCCTATCACCCCTCCACTTT. Protein: CASSGGGLSPLHF. The chain uses TRBV2 and TRBJ1-6; tentatively, D is TRBD1 (6 bases). CDR1 is SNHLY, CDR2 FYNNEI, per germline. Trimming cost V 4 bases and J 10 bases, with 11 bases left between them. There are 13 residues in the CDR3.

This clone was seen a handful of times. The chain employs TRBV5-1 and TRBJ2-5, with 9 bases lining up with TRBD1. Trimming removed 4 bases from V and 3 bases from J; junction bases left unmatched: 4. The germline CDR1 and CDR2 sequences are SGHRS and YFSETQ. The length of the CDR3 is 14 residues. CDR3 loop: CASSPRTGEETQYF. The DNA for the CDR3 is TGCGCCAGCAGCCCCCGGACAGGGGAAGAGACCCAGTACTTC.

This clone has more than one count but fewer than ten. The same CDR3 also results from other DNA sequences found in this sample. V usage is TRBV5-1 and J usage is TRBJ2-7; TRBD1 might be the D (6 bases). The CDR3 is 16 amino acids. Germline CDR1 is SGHRS and CDR2 is YFSETQ. V was shortened by 0 bases and J by 5 bases, with 18 bases between the two germline ends. The CDR3 sequence is CASSLGQGGSYDEQYF. The CDR3 region has the DNA TGCGCCAGCAGCTTGGGACAAGGGGGATCCTACGACGAGCAGTACTTC.

The gene calls are TRBV5-1 and TRBJ1-4; TRBD1 matches 7 bases. J was trimmed by 3 bases and V by 4 bases; bases with no gene match: 6. The V gene's germline CDR1 is SGHRS and CDR2 YFSETQ. CDR3 length: 15 residues. This CDR3 is CASSPYRGANEKLFF. CDR3 nucleotides: TGCGCCAGCAGCCCGTACAGGGGAGCTAATGAAAAACTGTTTTTT.

This clone was counted a single time. The genes are TRBV29-1 and TRBJ1-2, with 9 bases fitting TRBD1. Germline CDR1 is SQVTM and CDR2 is ANQGSEA. The CDR3 sequence is 15 residues long. Unmatched junction bases numbered 5, after V lost 3 bases and J lost 0 bases. Here the CDR3 DNA reads TGCAGCGTTGAGGACAGGGGTTCTTCTAACTATGGCTACACCTTC. It translates to CSVEDRGSSNYGYTF.

V usage is TRBV4-2 and J usage is TRBJ2-2; 7 bases agree with TRBD1. Germline values: CDR1 LGHNA, CDR2 YNFKEQ. This CDR3 is 14 amino acids long. The V gene end was trimmed by 0 bases and the J gene end by 6 bases; junction bases not matched to a gene: 1. Written as DNA, the CDR3 is TGTGCCAGCAGCCAAGAGCAGGGGGCCGGGGAGCTGTTTTTT. It is translated as CASSQEQGAGELFF.

This chain links TRBV6-5 with TRBJ1-2; tentatively, D is TRBD1 (5 bases). Germline CDR1 reads MNHEY; CDR2 reads SVGAGI. The V gene lost 7 bases and the J gene lost 4 bases, with 16 bases spanning the gap. The CDR3 has 14 amino acids. Here the CDR3 DNA reads TGTGCCAGCACCCCCCCGGGGGGATCCTATGGCTACACCTTC. It is translated as CASTPPGGSYGYTF.

This clone was counted between two and nine times. This rearrangement joins TRBV28 to TRBJ2-7, with 9 bases fitting TRBD1. Germline CDR1 MDHEN, CDR2 SYDVKM. The CDR3 consists of 15 residues. J lost 3 bases, V lost 6 bases, and 9 bases had no gene match. The CDR3 bases are TGTGCCAGCAGCGCGACGGACAGGGGTCACTACGAGCAGTACTTC. Translation gives CASSATDRGHYEQYF.

The chain is built from TRBV6-6 and TRBJ1-2; D gene unclear. Trimming left V 2 bases short and J 5 bases short, with 9 bases between. The CDR3 extends over 13 amino acids. Per germline, CDR1 MNHNY and CDR2 SVGAGI (reference sequence). The CDR3 sequence: CASSYPTEYGYTF. The CDR3 region has the DNA TGTGCCAGCAGTTACCCCACTGAATATGGCTACACCTTC.

The chain recombines TRBV5-1 with TRBJ2-5; 9 bases are a match to TRBD1. With 0 bases clipped from V and 4 bases from J, the junction kept 10 bases outside the gene matches. Germline CDR1 is SGHRS and CDR2 is YFSETQ. The CDR3 contains 17 residues. The CDR3 nucleotides are TGCGCCAGCAGCTTGGCCGGGGGGACAGGGTACGGAGAGACCCAGTACTTC. Its translation: CASSLAGGTGYGETQYF. Full variable domain (remainder filled in from reference TRBV5-1 and TRBJ2-5): KAGVTQTPRYLIKTRGQQVTLSCSPISGHRSVSWYQQTPGQGLQFLFEYFSETQRNKGNFPGRFSGRQFSNSRSEMNVSTLELGDSALYLCASSLAGGTGYGETQYFGPGTRLLVL.

The genes are TRBV20-1 and TRBJ1-4; no clear D. The CDR3 length is 11 residues. Germline V gives CDR1 DFQATT, CDR2 SNEGSKA (reference sequence). Deletions cut 6 bases from V and 8 bases from J, with 10 bases between. The CDR3, as DNA: TGCAGTGCCTGGAGCCGGGAAAAACTGTTTTTT. The encoded protein is CSAWSREKLFF.

The chain is built from TRBV29-1 and TRBJ1-2; TRBD1 matches at 9 bases. Germline lookup yields CDR1 SQVTM and CDR2 ANQGSEA. The CDR3 has 12 amino acids. V shed 3 bases, J shed 7 bases, and the junction held 3 bases outside the gene matches. Here the CDR3 reads CSVDGGQGGYTF. The CDR3 DNA sequence: TGCAGCGTTGACGGGGGACAGGGTGGCTACACCTTC.

Regarding this clone: This CDR3 is also generated by other DNA sequences in the sample. The rearrangement joins TRBV5-1 to TRBJ2-5; D gene unclear. Trimming left V 0 bases short and J 3 bases short, with 6 bases between. Per the germline V gene, CDR1 is SGHRS and CDR2 is YFSETQ. The CDR3 length is 13 residues. CDR3 region: CASSLAVEETQYF. CDR3 nucleotide sequence: TGCGCCAGCAGCTTGGCTGTTGAAGAGACCCAGTACTTC.

V usage is TRBV28 and J usage is TRBJ2-5; D may be TRBD2 (6 bases). Germline V CDR1 and CDR2: MDHEN, SYDVKM. The CDR3 sequence is 15 residues long. Trimming removed 6 bases at V and 5 bases at J, with 19 bases between. CDR3 nucleotides: TGTGCCAGCAGCGCCCGAAGGGACTTTCGGGAGACCCAGTACTTC. Protein: CASSARRDFRETQYF. Complete variable domain (other parts from reference TRBV28 and TRBJ2-5): DVKVTQSSRYLVKRTGEKVFLECVQDMDHENMFWYRQDPGLGLRLIYFSYDVKMKEKGDIPEGYSVSREKKERFSLILESASTNQTSMYLCASSARRDFRETQYFGPGTRLLVL.

The chain couples TRBV25-1 to TRBJ1-1; D is ambiguous. The CDR3 sequence is 14 residues long. CDR1 MGHDK and CDR2 SYGVNS come from the germline V gene. The V gene lost 4 bases and the J gene lost 5 bases, with 14 bases spanning the gap. This chain's CDR3 is CASSGAEGWTEAFF. The DNA for the CDR3 is TGTGCCAGCAGTGGGGCGGAGGGTTGGACTGAAGCTTTCTTT.

The rearrangement links TRBV7-9 to TRBJ1-1, with TRBD1 matching over 9 bases. V trimming: 6 bases; J trimming: 12 bases; junction bases outside the gene matches: 11. This CDR3 has 13 amino acids. In germline, CDR1 is SEHNR, CDR2 FQNEAQ (reference sequence). The CDR3 region is CASRGTGSAETFF. The CDR3 DNA sequence: TGTGCCAGCAGAGGGACAGGGAGCGCAGAAACTTTCTTT.